This TCR beta chain emerged from a study of cytomegalovirus exposure and HLA in healthy donors. Study background: HLA-typed donors were the source of tens of millions of unique TCRs, which an early data release held.

Amplification used 60 Vbeta primers and 13 Jbeta primers. Assay: immunoSEQ multiplex PCR; the TCRdb copy retains only in-frame clones and omits some. The sample lists under 300,000 clones; roughly 85% were seen once. CDR3 length: 18 residues. V shed 5 bases and J 5 bases; nucleotides not matched to a gene: 15. The germline gives CDR1 SGHRS, CDR2 YFSETQ. The genes are TRBV5-1 and TRBJ1-6; TRBD1 matches at 8 bases. The sequencing input was PBMCs. This TCR was recovered from a man between 40 and 49 years old in good health and CMV-seropositive. In DNA form, the CDR3 reads TGCGCCAGCAGTCCTCGGGACAGGTACACACCCAATAATTCACCCCTCCACTTT. Translating gives CASSPRDRYTPNNSPLHF.